What follows are 5 T cell receptor beta chains derived from one specimen sequenced in a study of OX40 agonist ivuxolimab in advanced cancers. The data were produced by immunoSEQ multiplex PCR, yet TCRdb's version contains in-frame clones alone and is incomplete. The profile covers roughly 80,000 clones, with about 86% appearing a single time and 5.5% to 7% taken by the ten largest. The source material was CD4+ or CD8+ T cells sorted from blood, sampled in a trial of the OX40 agonist ivuxolimab. The receptors come from an adult with an advanced solid tumor such as melanoma, head and neck, liver or kidney cancer.

The rearrangement uses TRBV10-2 and TRBJ1-4, with TRBD1 matching 7 bases. The V gene end was trimmed by 2 bases and the J gene end by 5 bases; junction bases not matched to a gene: 5. CDR3 size: 15 residues. Germline assignment: CDR1 WSHSY and CDR2 SAAADI. DNA of the CDR3: TGCGCCAGCAGTGAGGACGGGACAGCGAATGAAAAACTGTTTTTT. Translating gives CASSEDGTANEKLFF.

CDR3 in DNA: TGTGCCAGCAGCCCTACAGTTAATGAAAAACTGTTTTTT. Protein sequence: CASSPTVNEKLFF. This sequence joins TRBV7-9 and TRBJ1-4; the D is unclear. V was trimmed by 5 bases and J by 4 bases, leaving 8 bases between them. Germline loops: CDR1 SEHNR, CDR2 FQNEAQ (reference sequence). This CDR3 contains 13 residues.

This clone was observed a few times. The chain is built from TRBV2 and TRBJ1-4, with 7 bases that match TRBD1. Germline CDR1 SNHLY, CDR2 FYNNEI. The CDR3 runs 15 residues. V lost 4 bases to trimming and J lost 8 bases; unmatched junction nucleotides: 10. The CDR3, as DNA: TGTGCCAGCAGTGGGACGACAGGGTTGGGGGAAAAACTGTTTTTT. This translates into CASSGTTGLGEKLFF.

The chain uses TRBV28 and TRBJ1-5; D is undetermined. Germline CDR1 reads MDHEN; CDR2 reads SYDVKM. CDR3 size: 12 residues. V shed 6 bases and J shed 3 bases, with 6 bases lying between them. CDR3 in DNA: TGTGCCAGCAGGACGGTCAATCAGCCCCAGCATTTT. Its translation is CASRTVNQPQHF. The full variable domain, rest sourced from reference TRBV28 and TRBJ1-5, is DVKVTQSSRYLVKRTGEKVFLECVQDMDHENMFWYRQDPGLGLRLIYFSYDVKMKEKGDIPEGYSVSREKKERFSLILESASTNQTSMYLCASRTVNQPQHFGDGTRLSIL.

This chain uses TRBV11-2 with TRBJ1-1; D may be TRBD1 (6 bases). The CDR3 is 14 amino acids. V gave up 5 bases and J gave up 5 bases, with 15 bases separating them. CDR1 is SGHAT, CDR2 FQNNGV, per germline. CDR3: CASSRGGAGTEAFF. The CDR3 bases are TGTGCCAGCAGCAGAGGGGGGGCGGGAACTGAAGCTTTCTTT.